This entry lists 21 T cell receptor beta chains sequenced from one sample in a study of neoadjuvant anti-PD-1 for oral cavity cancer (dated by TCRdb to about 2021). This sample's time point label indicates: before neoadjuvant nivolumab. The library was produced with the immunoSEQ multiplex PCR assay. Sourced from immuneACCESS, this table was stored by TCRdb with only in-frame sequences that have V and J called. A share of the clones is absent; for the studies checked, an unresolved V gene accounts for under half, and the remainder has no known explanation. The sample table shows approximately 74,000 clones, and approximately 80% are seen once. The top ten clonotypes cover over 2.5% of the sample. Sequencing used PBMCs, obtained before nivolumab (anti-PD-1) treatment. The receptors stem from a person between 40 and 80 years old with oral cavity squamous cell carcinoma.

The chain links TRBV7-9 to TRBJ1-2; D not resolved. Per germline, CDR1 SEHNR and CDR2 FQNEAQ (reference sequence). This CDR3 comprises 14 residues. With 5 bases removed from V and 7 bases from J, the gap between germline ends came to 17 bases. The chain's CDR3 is CASSPDGGLLGYTF. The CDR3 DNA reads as TGTGCCAGCAGCCCGGATGGAGGGCTCCTTGGCTACACCTTC.

CDR3 residues: CASSTAGGPTDTQYF. In nucleotides, the CDR3 is TGTGCCAGTAGTACAGCGGGAGGGCCAACAGATACGCAGTATTTT. This chain joins TRBV19 and TRBJ2-3; the match to TRBD2 covers 10 bases. Germline CDR1 reads LNHDA; CDR2 reads SQIVND (reference sequence). The CDR3 sequence is 15 residues long. V shed 4 bases and J 3 bases; nucleotides not matched to a gene: 4.

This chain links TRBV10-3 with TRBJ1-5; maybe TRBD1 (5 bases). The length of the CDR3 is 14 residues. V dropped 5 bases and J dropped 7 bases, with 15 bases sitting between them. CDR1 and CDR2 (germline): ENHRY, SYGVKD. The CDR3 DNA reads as TGTGCCATCAGTTCCACTGGGCAGGGCCAGCCCCAGCATTTT. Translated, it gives CAISSTGQGQPQHF.

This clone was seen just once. In nucleotides, the CDR3 is TGTGCTAGTGGTTTGAGGGAGGCCGGGGAGCTGTTTTTT. This sequence encodes CASGLREAGELFF. V gene TRBV12-5 combines with J gene TRBJ2-2, with D possibly matching TRBD2 (6 bases). The length of the CDR3 is 13 residues. The V end was cut by 2 bases, the J end by 6 bases, with 7 bases between. The germline V gene encodes CDR1 LGHNT and CDR2 FRNRAP.

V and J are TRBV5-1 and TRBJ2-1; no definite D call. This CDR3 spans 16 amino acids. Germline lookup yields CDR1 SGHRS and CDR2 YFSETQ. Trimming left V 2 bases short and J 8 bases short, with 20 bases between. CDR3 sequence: CASSFRGRSDSDEQFF. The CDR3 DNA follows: TGCGCCAGCAGCTTCCGTGGTAGGAGCGACTCGGATGAGCAGTTCTTC.

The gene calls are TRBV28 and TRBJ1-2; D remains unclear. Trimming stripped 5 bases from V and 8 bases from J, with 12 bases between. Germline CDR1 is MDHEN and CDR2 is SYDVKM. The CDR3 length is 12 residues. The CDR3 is CASSLGPRGYTF. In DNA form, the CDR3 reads TGTGCCAGCAGTCTAGGTCCTCGGGGCTACACCTTC.

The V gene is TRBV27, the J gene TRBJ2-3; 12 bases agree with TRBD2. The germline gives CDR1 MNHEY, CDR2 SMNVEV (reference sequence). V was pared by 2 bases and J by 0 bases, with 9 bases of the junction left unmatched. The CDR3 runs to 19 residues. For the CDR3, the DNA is TGTGCCAGCAGTTTAGGGTTACTAGCGGGAGGAGGTAGCACAGATACGCAGTATTTT. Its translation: CASSLGLLAGGGSTDTQYF.

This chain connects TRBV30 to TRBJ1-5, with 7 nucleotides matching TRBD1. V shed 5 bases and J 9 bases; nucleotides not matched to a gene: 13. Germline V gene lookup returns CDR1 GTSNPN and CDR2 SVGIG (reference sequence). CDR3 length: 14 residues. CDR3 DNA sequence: TGTGCCTGGGGGGACAGCCTCGGTGTCAGGCCCCAGCATTTT. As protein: CAWGDSLGVRPQHF.

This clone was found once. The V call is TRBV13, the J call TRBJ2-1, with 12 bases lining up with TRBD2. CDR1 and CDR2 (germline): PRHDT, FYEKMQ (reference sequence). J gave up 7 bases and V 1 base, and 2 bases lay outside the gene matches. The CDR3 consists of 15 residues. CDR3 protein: CASSLETSGSNEQFF. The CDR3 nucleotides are TGTGCCAGCAGCTTAGAGACTAGCGGGAGTAATGAGCAGTTCTTC.

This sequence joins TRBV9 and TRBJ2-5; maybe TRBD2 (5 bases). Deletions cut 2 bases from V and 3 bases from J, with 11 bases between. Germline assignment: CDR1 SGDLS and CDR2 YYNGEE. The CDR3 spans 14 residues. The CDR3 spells CASSVGLGKETQYF. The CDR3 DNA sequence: TGTGCCAGCAGCGTTGGACTGGGGAAAGAGACCCAGTACTTC. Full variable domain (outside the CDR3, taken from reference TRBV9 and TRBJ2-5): DSGVTQTPKHLITATGQRVTLRCSPRSGDLSVYWYQQSLDQGLQFLIQYYNGEERAKGNILERFSAQQFPDLHSELNLSSLELGDSALYFCASSVGLGKETQYFGPGTRLLVL.

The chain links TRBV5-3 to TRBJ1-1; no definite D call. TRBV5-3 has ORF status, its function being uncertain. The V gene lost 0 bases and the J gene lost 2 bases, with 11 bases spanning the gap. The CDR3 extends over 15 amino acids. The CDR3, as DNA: TGTGCCAGAAGCTTGGCTGGACTTATTAACACTGAAGCTTTCTTT. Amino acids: CARSLAGLINTEAFF.

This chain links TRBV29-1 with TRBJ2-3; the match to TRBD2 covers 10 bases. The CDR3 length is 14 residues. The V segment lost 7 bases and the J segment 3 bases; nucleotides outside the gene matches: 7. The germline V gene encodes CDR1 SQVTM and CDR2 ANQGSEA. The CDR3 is CSASGLARTDTQYF. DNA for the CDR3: TGCAGCGCCTCGGGACTAGCGCGAACAGATACGCAGTATTTT.

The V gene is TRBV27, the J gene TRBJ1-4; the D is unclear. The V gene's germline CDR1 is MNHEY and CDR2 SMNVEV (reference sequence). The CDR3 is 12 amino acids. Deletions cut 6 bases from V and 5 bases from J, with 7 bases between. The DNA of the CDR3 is TGTGCCAGCAGGGCAGTAAATGAAAAACTGTTTTTT. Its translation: CASRAVNEKLFF. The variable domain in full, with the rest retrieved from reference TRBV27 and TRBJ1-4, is EAQVTQNPRYLITVTGKKLTVTCSQNMNHEYMSWYRQDPGLGLRQIYYSMNVEVTDKGDVPEGYKVSRKEKRNFPLILESPSPNQTSLYFCASRAVNEKLFFGSGTQLSVL.

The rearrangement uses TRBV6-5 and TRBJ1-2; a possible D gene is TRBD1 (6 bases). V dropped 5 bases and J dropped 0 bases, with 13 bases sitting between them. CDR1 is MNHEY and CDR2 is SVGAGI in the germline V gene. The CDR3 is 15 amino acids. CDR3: CASSQDRFTNYGYTF. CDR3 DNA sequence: TGTGCCAGCAGTCAAGACAGGTTCACTAACTATGGCTACACCTTC.

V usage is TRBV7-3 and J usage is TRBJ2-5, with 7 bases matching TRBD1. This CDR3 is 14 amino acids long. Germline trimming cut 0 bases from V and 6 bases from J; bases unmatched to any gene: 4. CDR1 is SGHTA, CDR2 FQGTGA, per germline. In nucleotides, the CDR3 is TGTGCCAGCAGCTTAACAGGGGGCGAGAAGACCCAGTACTTC. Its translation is CASSLTGGEKTQYF. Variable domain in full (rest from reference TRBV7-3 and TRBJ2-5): GAGVSQTPSNKVTEKGKYVELRCDPISGHTALYWYRQSLGQGPEFLIYFQGTGAADDSGLPNDRFFAVRPEGSVSTLKIQRTERGDSAVYLCASSLTGGEKTQYFGPGTRLLVL.

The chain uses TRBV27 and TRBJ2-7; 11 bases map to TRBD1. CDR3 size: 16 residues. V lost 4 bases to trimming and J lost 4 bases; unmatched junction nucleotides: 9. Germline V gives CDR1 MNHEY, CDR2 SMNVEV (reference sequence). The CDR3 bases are TGTGCCAGCAGTTCCCTAGGGGGACAGGGGGTGTACGAGCAGTACTTC. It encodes CASSSLGGQGVYEQYF.

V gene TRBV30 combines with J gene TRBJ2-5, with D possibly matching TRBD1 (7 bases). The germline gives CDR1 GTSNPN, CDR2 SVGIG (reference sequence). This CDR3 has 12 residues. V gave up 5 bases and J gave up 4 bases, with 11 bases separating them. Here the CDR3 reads CAWYRGGETQYF. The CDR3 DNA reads TGTGCCTGGTACAGGGGAGGAGAGACCCAGTACTTC. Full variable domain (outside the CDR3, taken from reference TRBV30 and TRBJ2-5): SQTIHQWPATLVQPVGSPLSLECTVEGTSNPNLYWYRQAAGRGLQLLFYSVGIGQISSEVPQNLSASRPQDRQFILSSKKLLLSDSGFYLCAWYRGGETQYFGPGTRLLVL.

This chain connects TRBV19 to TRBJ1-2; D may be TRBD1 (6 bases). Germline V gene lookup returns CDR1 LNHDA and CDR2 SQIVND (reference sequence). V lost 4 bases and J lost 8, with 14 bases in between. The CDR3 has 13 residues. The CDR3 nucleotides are TGTGCCAGTAGTACCCGTGAAGGGGGGGGCTACACCTTC. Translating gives CASSTREGGGYTF.

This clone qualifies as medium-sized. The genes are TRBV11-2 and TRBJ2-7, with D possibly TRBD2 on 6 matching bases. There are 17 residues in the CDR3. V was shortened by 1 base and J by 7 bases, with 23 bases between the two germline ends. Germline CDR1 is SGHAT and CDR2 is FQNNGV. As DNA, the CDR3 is TGTGCCAGCAGCTTAGGGGGAGCCTGGGGAGGACCGCTAGAGCAGTACTTC. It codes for CASSLGGAWGGPLEQYF. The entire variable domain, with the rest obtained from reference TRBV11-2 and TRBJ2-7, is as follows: EAGVAQSPRYKIIEKRQSVAFWCNPISGHATLYWYQQILGQGPKLLIQFQNNGVVDDSQLPKDRFSAERLKGVDSTLKIQPAKLEDSAVYLCASSLGGAWGGPLEQYFGPGTRLTVT.

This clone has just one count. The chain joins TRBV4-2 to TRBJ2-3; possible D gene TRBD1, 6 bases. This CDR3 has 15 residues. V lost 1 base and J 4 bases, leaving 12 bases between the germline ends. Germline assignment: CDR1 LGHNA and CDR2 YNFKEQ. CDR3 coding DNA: TGTGCCAGCAGCCAAGGGTCTGGGGGCGCAGATACGCAGTATTTT. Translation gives CASSQGSGGADTQYF.

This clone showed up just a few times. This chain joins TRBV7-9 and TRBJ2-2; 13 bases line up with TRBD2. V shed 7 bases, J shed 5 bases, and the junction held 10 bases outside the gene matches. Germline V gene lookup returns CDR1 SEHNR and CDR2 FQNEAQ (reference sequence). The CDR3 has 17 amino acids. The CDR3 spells CASTLRLAGGGTGELFF. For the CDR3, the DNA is TGTGCCAGCACTCTCCGACTAGCGGGAGGAGGGACCGGGGAGCTGTTTTTT.